The sample holds a few counts of the clone carrying this T cell receptor beta chain. Antigen specificity is unknown. CDR3 size: 15 residues. Looked up from germline, CDR1 is WNHNN and CDR2 is SYGVQD (reference sequence). The trim removed 5 bases at V and 4 bases at J, leaving 10 bases unmatched. The study ran its PCR with 60 Vbeta and 13 Jbeta primers. Sequencing used immunoSEQ multiplex PCR; TCRdb keeps in-frame clones, though not all of them. Here the sample spans about 160,000 clones, roughly 84% being singletons. The data derive from a study of cytomegalovirus exposure and HLA in healthy donors. Overall study context: Earlier sequencing of some 170 million T cells yielded approximately 120 million unique TCR beta sequences. Study outcomes and limitations: Upon later analysis, TCR association rates were observed to vary by HLA locus, being highest for DRB1 and lowest for HLA-C. Segments of the TCR beta V type were, in most cases, productive about 87% or about 30% of the time in an earlier analysis. A list of 150 to 200 TCR beta chains associated with cytomegalovirus was given.

The source is a man between 45 and 60 years old in good health and CMV-seropositive. This chain joins TRBV10-1 and TRBJ1-2; TRBD1 matches at 7 bases. Material: PBMCs. Here the CDR3 DNA reads TGCGCCAGCAGTTACCGGAAGGGGGCTGGCTATGGCTACACCTTC. This gives the protein CASSYRKGAGYGYTF.